The 21 T cell receptor beta chains listed next were all sequenced from one sample in a study of shared clonotypes between healthy human individuals. Profiled with immunoSEQ multiplex PCR; TCRdb holds only in-frame clones, not every one. The data show some 2,000,000 clones, roughly 94% seen once. Source material: naive CD4+ T cells sorted from blood. Subset described: CD45RA+ positively selected. Every receptor here comes from a man between 18 and 29 years old in good health.

The J gene is TRBJ2-1, the V gene TRBV7-9; 16 nucleotides match TRBD2. Unmatched junction bases numbered 6, after V lost 7 bases and J lost 0 bases. The germline CDR1 and CDR2 sequences are SEHNR and FQNEAQ (reference sequence). This CDR3 has 18 residues. CDR3 region: CASTSGTSGRASYNEQFF. The DNA of the CDR3 is TGTGCCAGCACCTCGGGGACTAGCGGGAGGGCCTCCTACAATGAGCAGTTCTTC.

V and J are TRBV6-5 and TRBJ2-7; 9 nucleotides align to TRBD2. The CDR3 covers 14 residues. The J segment lost 5 bases and the V segment lost 7 bases, leaving 9 bases of the junction unmatched. Germline CDR1 is MNHEY and CDR2 is SVGAGI. In DNA, the CDR3 is TGTGCCAGCACTGAAGCGGGAGGAACAGACGAGCAGTACTTC. Residues: CASTEAGGTDEQYF.

The V and J genes are TRBV5-4 and TRBJ2-5, with D possibly matching TRBD1 (5 bases). Germline CDR1 reads SGHNT; CDR2 reads YYREEE (reference sequence). CDR3 size: 13 residues. The ends were cut back, 2 bases at V and 1 base at J, with 6 bases in the middle. CDR3 sequence reads: CASSFDSQETQYF. Here the CDR3 DNA reads TGTGCCAGCAGCTTTGACAGCCAAGAGACCCAGTACTTC.

This clone was counted a single time. The chain recombines TRBV19 with TRBJ1-2; a possible D gene is TRBD1 (6 bases). The CDR3 is made up of 14 amino acids. Germline CDR1 LNHDA, CDR2 SQIVND (reference sequence). Trimming removed 6 bases from V and 2 bases from J, with 13 bases in between. The CDR3 protein is CASSLAGDNYGYTF. CDR3 DNA sequence: TGTGCCAGTAGCCTAGCAGGGGACAACTATGGCTACACCTTC.

The gene calls are TRBV13 and TRBJ2-5; TRBD2 matches at 11 bases. The J segment lost 2 bases and the V segment lost 5 bases, leaving 7 bases of the junction unmatched. CDR3 length equals 16 residues. The V gene's germline CDR1 is PRHDT and CDR2 FYEKMQ (reference sequence). The CDR3 DNA reads as TGTGCCAGCAGCCAAATAGCGGGAGGGACTCAAGAGACCCAGTACTTC. Its translation: CASSQIAGGTQETQYF.

The chain carries TRBV7-2 and TRBJ2-2, with 10 bases aligning to TRBD2. CDR3 length equals 14 residues. Unmatched junction bases numbered 2, after V lost 3 bases and J lost 7 bases. Germline V gene lookup returns CDR1 SGHTA and CDR2 FQGNSA. The CDR3 DNA is TGTGCCAGCAGCTTTCTAGCGGGAGTCGGGGAGCTGTTTTTT. This gives the protein CASSFLAGVGELFF.

The chain combines TRBV9 with TRBJ1-6; TRBD1 is a possible D gene (6 bases). This CDR3 has 13 amino acids. V lost 5 bases to trimming and J lost 7 bases, with 10 bases between them. CDR1 and CDR2 from the germline V gene are SGDLS and YYNGEE. The CDR3 DNA is TGTGCCAGCAGACAGGGAGGAAATTCACCCCTCCACTTT. Its translation: CASRQGGNSPLHF. The entire variable domain, with the rest obtained from reference TRBV9 and TRBJ1-6, is as follows: DSGVTQTPKHLITATGQRVTLRCSPRSGDLSVYWYQQSLDQGLQFLIQYYNGEERAKGNILERFSAQQFPDLHSELNLSSLELGDSALYFCASRQGGNSPLHFGNGTRLTVT.

The chain combines TRBV7-9 with TRBJ1-6; no clear D. Germline lookup yields CDR1 SEHNR and CDR2 FQNEAQ (reference sequence). CDR3 length: 16 amino acids. Trimming stripped 2 bases from V and 11 bases from J, with 19 bases between. Written as DNA, the CDR3 is TGTGCCAGCAGCTTACTCAGGCCCGTAGGAAAAGCACCCCTCCACTTT. It translates to CASSLLRPVGKAPLHF.

The V and J genes are TRBV5-1 and TRBJ1-6, with 7 bases aligning to TRBD1. Germline lookup yields CDR1 SGHRS and CDR2 YFSETQ. V lost 3 bases, J lost 9 bases, and 9 bases stayed unmatched. This CDR3 is built from 15 residues. The CDR3 is CASSSAAGGSSPLHF. CDR3 DNA: TGCGCCAGCAGCTCCGCCGCAGGGGGAAGTTCACCCCTCCACTTT. The complete variable domain, with remaining parts taken from reference TRBV5-1 and TRBJ1-6, reads KAGVTQTPRYLIKTRGQQVTLSCSPISGHRSVSWYQQTPGQGLQFLFEYFSETQRNKGNFPGRFSGRQFSNSRSEMNVSTLELGDSALYLCASSSAAGGSSPLHFGNGTRLTVT.

J is TRBJ2-5 and V is TRBV29-1; TRBD1 matches 7 bases. CDR3 length: 14 amino acids. In germline, CDR1 is SQVTM, CDR2 ANQGSEA. V lost 3 bases and J lost 5; bases outside the gene matches: 9. DNA for the CDR3: TGCAGCGTTGAGGGACAGTTAGTTTCCGAGACCCAGTACTTC. It encodes CSVEGQLVSETQYF.

The CDR3 bases are TGTGCCAGTAGCCCTTCGGGCTCCTACGAGCAGTACTTC. It codes for CASSPSGSYEQYF. The chain couples TRBV19 to TRBJ2-7; D not certain. The CDR3 runs to 13 residues. V was clipped by 6 bases and J by 0 bases, with 9 bases between them. CDR1 is LNHDA, CDR2 SQIVND, per germline (reference sequence).

The chain uses TRBV9 and TRBJ1-2; TRBD1 matches 7 bases. The CDR3 extends over 15 amino acids. In germline, CDR1 is SGDLS, CDR2 YYNGEE. The V and J ends lost 3 bases and 6 bases, in that order; junction bases with no gene match: 11. The CDR3 protein is CASSGRFRGGNGYTF. CDR3 bases: TGTGCCAGCAGCGGGCGATTCAGGGGGGGCAATGGCTACACCTTC.

The chain combines TRBV6-5 with TRBJ1-2, with 8 bases fitting TRBD1. The CDR3 has 15 residues. The germline V gene has CDR1 MNHEY and CDR2 SVGAGI. With 5 bases clipped from V and 5 bases from J, the junction kept 10 bases outside the gene matches. In DNA form, the CDR3 reads TGTGCCAGCAGTCTAGGGGCAGGGGGCAGATATGGCTACACCTTC. Encoded protein: CASSLGAGGRYGYTF.

The V call is TRBV18, the J call TRBJ1-1; no definite D call. CDR1 is KGHSH and CDR2 is LQKENI in the germline V gene. This CDR3 has 17 amino acids. The V gene lost 1 base and the J gene lost 1 base, with 16 bases spanning the gap. In DNA form, the CDR3 reads TGTGCCAGCTCACCACTATGGACCGGGATCTCGAACACTGAAGCTTTCTTT. Encoded protein: CASSPLWTGISNTEAFF.

V usage is TRBV30 and J usage is TRBJ2-3; TRBD2 agrees at 8 bases. The trim removed 7 bases at V and 2 bases at J, leaving 11 bases unmatched. This CDR3 region has 15 residues. Germline loops: CDR1 GTSNPN, CDR2 SVGIG (reference sequence). The CDR3 DNA sequence: TGTGCCTACTCCCCGACGGGGGGGGACACAGATACGCAGTATTTT. Encoded protein: CAYSPTGGDTDTQYF. Drawing the rest from reference TRBV30 and TRBJ2-3, the complete variable domain is SQTIHQWPATLVQPVGSPLSLECTVEGTSNPNLYWYRQAAGRGLQLLFYSVGIGQISSEVPQNLSASRPQDRQFILSSKKLLLSDSGFYLCAYSPTGGDTDTQYFGPGTRLTVL.

The chain is built from TRBV5-1 and TRBJ2-6; D unclear. Trimming cost V 0 bases and J 2 bases, with 12 bases left between them. Looked up from germline, CDR1 is SGHRS and CDR2 is YFSETQ. This CDR3 is 17 amino acids long. CDR3 in amino acids: CASSLEPSGTGANVLTF. For the CDR3, the DNA is TGCGCCAGCAGCTTGGAGCCCTCAGGAACTGGGGCCAACGTCCTGACTTTC. Variable domain in full (rest from reference TRBV5-1 and TRBJ2-6): KAGVTQTPRYLIKTRGQQVTLSCSPISGHRSVSWYQQTPGQGLQFLFEYFSETQRNKGNFPGRFSGRQFSNSRSEMNVSTLELGDSALYLCASSLEPSGTGANVLTFGAGSRLTVL.

The chain has TRBV10-2 and TRBJ2-2; D call uncertain. Germline-derived CDR1 and CDR2 are WSHSY and SAAADI. The V end lost 3 bases, the J end lost 3 bases, and 14 bases lay between the germline ends. The CDR3 consists of 16 residues. The CDR3 DNA sequence: TGCGCCAGCAGTGATATACGGAGAGGAGACACCGGGGAGCTGTTTTTT. It translates to CASSDIRRGDTGELFF.

The V call is TRBV6-5, the J call TRBJ1-2; D is unresolved. V gave up 6 bases and J gave up 4 bases, with 12 bases separating them. The CDR3 is made up of 13 amino acids. Germline-derived CDR1 and CDR2 are MNHEY and SVGAGI. In nucleotides, the CDR3 is TGTGCCAGCAGCCCCGGGCTCTTCTATGGCTACACCTTC. Its protein product is CASSPGLFYGYTF.

The chain couples TRBV6-5 to TRBJ1-3; 10 bases match TRBD1. Germline trimming cut 6 bases from V and 2 bases from J; bases unmatched to any gene: 4. The CDR3 has 15 amino acids. CDR1 is MNHEY and CDR2 is SVGAGI in the germline V gene. Here the CDR3 reads CASRNDRGPGNTIYF. CDR3 DNA sequence: TGTGCCAGCAGAAACGACAGGGGGCCTGGAAACACCATATATTTT.

This clone was observed once. This chain joins TRBV27 and TRBJ2-3, with D unresolved. This CDR3 has 17 amino acids. Germline loops: CDR1 MNHEY, CDR2 SMNVEV (reference sequence). V gave up 6 bases and J gave up 0 bases, with 19 bases separating them. CDR3 coding DNA: TGTGCCAGCAGCCCTCGACTTTTCCTAACTAGCACAGATACGCAGTATTTT. Translating gives CASSPRLFLTSTDTQYF.

The V gene is TRBV7-9, the J gene TRBJ2-7; unclear D gene. The CDR3 is made up of 13 amino acids. Germline V gene data show CDR1 as SEHNR and CDR2 as FQNEAQ (reference sequence). Trimming left V 4 bases short and J 6 bases short, with 13 bases between. In DNA, the CDR3 is TGTGCCAGCAGCTCGACCGCACCGGGCGAGCAGTACTTC. This translates into CASSSTAPGEQYF.